These T cell receptor beta chains were read from a single sample in a study of cytomegalovirus exposure and HLA in healthy donors. TCRdb's copy holds only in-frame clones and misses some; the assay was immunoSEQ multiplex PCR. Recorded here are tens of thousands of clones; the top ten clones represent roughly 14%. Material: PBMCs. The receptors shown here come from a man over 45 in good health and CMV-seropositive. The CDR3 runs from the conserved cysteine through the conserved F or W. A D gene is named only where the DNA matches it firmly.

D | J | V | CDR3 | DNA
- | TRBJ2-3 | TRBV7-8 | CASSLAHPHGDTQYF | TGTGCCAGCAGCTTAGCGCACCCCCACGGTGATACGCAGTATTTT
- | TRBJ1-1 | TRBV5-1 | CASSSNPGSGETFF | TGCGCCAGCAGCTCAAATCCAGGGTCGGGTGAAACTTTCTTT
- | TRBJ2-1 | TRBV7-9 | CASSLNLNEQFF | TGTGCCAGCAGCTTAAATCTCAATGAGCAGTTCTTC
TRBD1 | TRBJ1-5 | TRBV19 | CASSITPWDRGTEPQHF | TGTGCCAGTAGTATCACCCCCTGGGACAGGGGGACGGAGCCCCAGCATTTT
- | TRBJ2-5 | TRBV18 | CASSSMGQVETQYF | TGTGCCAGCTCATCGATGGGACAAGTAGAGACCCAGTACTTC
- | TRBJ2-5 | TRBV18 | CASSLWADQETQYF | TGTGCCAGCTCTTTGTGGGCAGATCAAGAGACCCAGTACTTC
- | TRBJ1-1 | TRBV29-1 | CSVDRDPVFMNTEAFF | TGCAGCGTTGACAGGGATCCTGTCTTCATGAACACTGAAGCTTTCTTT
- | TRBJ2-3 | TRBV7-2 | CASSLQGGNTQYF | TGTGCCAGCAGCTTACAGGGGGGAAATACGCAGTATTTT
- | TRBJ1-2 | TRBV18 | CASSRMAAGGYTF | TGTGCCAGCTCCCGCATGGCAGCGGGGGGCTACACCTTC
TRBD2 | TRBJ2-5 | TRBV19 | CASSPRGVSETQYF | TGTGCCAGTAGTCCACGGGGGGTGTCGGAGACCCAGTACTTC
TRBD2 | TRBJ2-4 | TRBV11-3 | CASSLSGTIQYF | TGTGCCAGCAGCCTTAGCGGGACCATTCAGTACTTC
TRBD2 | TRBJ2-1 | TRBV4-1 | CASSQEAWGLGYNEQFF | TGCGCCAGCAGCCAAGAGGCTTGGGGACTAGGTTACAATGAGCAGTTCTTC
- | TRBJ1-1 | TRBV7-2 | CASSLASWRGEAFF | TGTGCCAGCAGCTTAGCTTCATGGAGAGGGGAAGCTTTCTTT
- | TRBJ1-2 | TRBV7-8 | CASSLSGREYGYTF | TGTGCCAGCAGCTTAAGCGGTAGGGAGTATGGCTACACCTTC
- | TRBJ1-1 | TRBV30 | CAFTGAPMNTEAFF | TGTGCCTTTACAGGAGCGCCTATGAACACTGAAGCTTTCTTT
- | TRBJ1-6 | TRBV30 | CAWSVRSWSPLHF | TGTGCCTGGAGTGTAAGGAGTTGGTCACCCCTCCACTTT
TRBD2 | TRBJ2-1 | TRBV5-1 | CASSLEAGDPYNEQFF | TGCGCCAGCAGCTTGGAGGCGGGAGATCCCTACAATGAGCAGTTCTTC
TRBD2 | TRBJ2-1 | TRBV4-3 | CASSQEARTSGSPRNNEQFF | TGCGCCAGCAGCCAAGAGGCGAGAACTAGCGGGAGTCCTAGGAACAATGAGCAGTTCTTC
TRBD1 | TRBJ1-1 | TRBV7-9 | CASSLAGTGDRGAFF | TGTGCCAGCAGCTTAGCGGGGACAGGGGACCGGGGAGCTTTCTTT
- | TRBJ2-5 | TRBV9 | CASSPTSSGFQETQYF | TGTGCCAGCAGCCCCACCTCAAGCGGATTCCAAGAGACCCAGTACTTC
TRBD2 | TRBJ2-5 | TRBV6-5 | CASSYGLAGFQETQYF | TGTGCCAGCAGTTACGGGCTAGCGGGCTTCCAAGAGACCCAGTACTTC
- | TRBJ1-2 | TRBV5-1 | CASSQPGRGSYGYTF | TGCGCCAGCAGCCAGCCCGGTCGGGGAAGCTATGGCTACACCTTC
- | TRBJ2-5 | TRBV25-1 | CASSPSETQYF | TGTGCCAGCAGTCCCTCGGAGACCCAGTACTTC
- | TRBJ2-1 | TRBV5-8 | CASSWTASYNEQFF | TGTGCCAGCAGCTGGACAGCGTCCTACAATGAGCAGTTCTTC
- | TRBJ1-1 | TRBV5-1 | CASSQNIDRRNTEAFF | TGCGCCAGCAGTCAAAACATCGACAGGAGGAACACTGAAGCTTTCTTT
TRBD1 | TRBJ2-3 | TRBV6-4 | CASSAQGAETDTQYF | TGTGCCAGCAGTGCTCAGGGGGCCGAAACAGATACGCAGTATTTT
TRBD1 | TRBJ2-3 | TRBV18 | CASSPRTQGADTQYF | TGTGCCAGCTCACCACGGACCCAGGGGGCAGATACGCAGTATTTT